The 31 T cell receptor beta chains below come from one sample, sequenced in a study of blood T cell repertoires in COVID-19 (dated by TCRdb to 2019 to 2021). The library was generated by the immunoSEQ multiplex PCR assay. Held by TCRdb, this immuneACCESS table contains in-frame sequences only and omits some clones. Under half of the omission traces to an unresolved V gene where checked; the cause of the rest is unknown. The sample has over 95,000 clones on record, 85% of them singletons. The top ten hold just over 5.5% of the sample. The sample was peripheral blood. Receptor source: a woman aged 55-75 years with COVID-19, enrolled during active disease.

This clone has just one count. V is TRBV15 and J is TRBJ2-1, with TRBD2 as a possible D gene (6 bases). V lost 1 base and J lost 6, with 7 bases in between. This CDR3 is 13 amino acids long. Germline V CDR1 and CDR2: LNHNV, YYDKDF (reference sequence). CDR3: CATSRVLANEQFF. The CDR3 DNA reads as TGTGCCACCAGCAGAGTACTAGCCAATGAGCAGTTCTTC.

A word on this clone: A junction boundary mismatches the germline segment, possibly from a read error. The V and J genes are TRBV7-7 and TRBJ2-7; 9 bases are a match to TRBD1. Germline V CDR1 and CDR2: SSHAT, FNYEAQ (reference sequence). The CDR3 loop spans 17 amino acids. The chain's CDR3 is CASSSGGPGQGSYEQYF. The CDR3 DNA reads as TGTGCTAGCAGCTCCGGAGGGCCGGGACAGGGCTCCTACGAGCAGTACTTC.

The chain links TRBV4-1 to TRBJ1-5, with 7 positions matching TRBD1. The CDR3 is made up of 15 amino acids. The trim removed 0 bases at V and 6 bases at J, leaving 5 bases unmatched. CDR1 MGHRA and CDR2 YSYEKL come from the germline V gene. CDR3 region: CASSQDKGASQPQHF. The CDR3 DNA reads TGCGCCAGCAGCCAAGATAAGGGGGCCAGTCAGCCCCAGCATTTT.

This chain uses TRBV6-1 with TRBJ1-2; TRBD1 aligns across 10 bases. The CDR3 contains 14 residues. The germline gives CDR1 MNHNS, CDR2 SASEGT. V shed 1 base and J 6 bases; nucleotides not matched to a gene: 2. The CDR3 DNA follows: TGTGCCAGCAGTGAAGGACAGGGGGCTAATGGCTACACCTTC. Translated: CASSEGQGANGYTF.

As regards this clone: The junction and the germline gene differ at one end; a read error may be behind it. V is TRBV12-3 or TRBV12-4 and J is TRBJ1-2, with a weak D call TRBD1 (5 bases). This CDR3 spans 11 amino acids. The CDR3: CASSLGQQPLF. The CDR3 nucleotides read TGTGCCAGCAGTTTGGGGCAGCAGCCACTTTTC.

The chain joins TRBV10-3 to TRBJ1-5; D is undetermined. Germline V gives CDR1 ENHRY, CDR2 SYGVKD. This CDR3 is 15 amino acids long. Trimming stripped 0 bases from V and 5 bases from J, with 11 bases between. The CDR3 sequence is CAISESSGGYQPQHF. The CDR3, as DNA: TGTGCCATCAGTGAGTCTTCAGGCGGGTATCAGCCCCAGCATTTT.

The chain recombines TRBV6-6 with TRBJ1-6; maybe TRBD1 (5 bases). Trimming cost V 5 bases and J 7 bases, with 18 bases left between them. CDR1 MNHNY and CDR2 SVGAGI come from the germline V gene (reference sequence). The CDR3 loop spans 16 amino acids. CDR3 sequence reads: CASSRMAGGANSPLHF. The CDR3 bases are TGTGCCAGCAGTCGAATGGCAGGAGGGGCCAATTCACCCCTCCACTTT.

The chain combines TRBV30 with TRBJ1-5; tentatively, D is TRBD1 (6 bases). The V gene lost 0 bases and the J gene lost 10 bases, with 16 bases spanning the gap. Germline values: CDR1 GTSNPN, CDR2 SVGIG (reference sequence). CDR3 size: 14 residues. The DNA of the CDR3 is TGTGCCTGGAGTGTAGGAGGGTCGGGGGGCCCCCAGCATTTT. Translating it yields CAWSVGGSGGPQHF.

The chain joins TRBV7-6 to TRBJ1-1; D uncertain. Germline V CDR1 and CDR2: SGHVS, FNYEAQ. V was pared by 5 bases and J by 4 bases, with 17 bases between. The CDR3 is made up of 15 amino acids. CDR3 residues: CASSTQEGRSTEAFF. In nucleotides, the CDR3 is TGTGCCAGCAGCACCCAAGAGGGTCGGAGCACTGAAGCTTTCTTT.

This clone came up a few times. The chain couples TRBV5-6 to TRBJ1-2, with a tentative D call TRBD1 (5 bases). The CDR3 contains 14 residues. The germline V gene encodes CDR1 SGHDT and CDR2 YYEEEE. The V and J ends lost 6 bases and 3 bases respectively, with 15 bases between them. CDR3 loop: CASITSSGDYGYTF. The DNA of the CDR3 is TGTGCCAGCATCACGTCTTCGGGGGACTATGGCTACACCTTC.

The chain employs TRBV7-6 and TRBJ1-5; possibly TRBD1 for D (6 bases). CDR3 size: 15 residues. The V end was cut by 5 bases, the J end by 3 bases, with 14 bases between. Germline V gives CDR1 SGHVS, CDR2 FNYEAQ. This CDR3 reads CASSRQRGFNQPQHF. CDR3 DNA sequence: TGTGCCAGCAGCCGACAGAGGGGGTTCAATCAGCCCCAGCATTTT.

This clone came up once. The V call is TRBV4-2, the J call TRBJ1-1; TRBD1 might be the D (6 bases). This CDR3 comprises 14 residues. With 0 bases removed from V and 8 bases from J, the gap between germline ends came to 13 bases. CDR1 LGHNA and CDR2 YNFKEQ come from the germline V gene. CDR3 region: CASSQDWAGAEAFF. DNA for the CDR3: TGTGCCAGCAGCCAAGATTGGGCAGGGGCCGAAGCTTTCTTT.

The chain links TRBV29-1 to TRBJ2-5; 8 nucleotides match TRBD1. Germline-derived CDR1 and CDR2 are SQVTM and ANQGSEA. The CDR3 runs to 10 residues. In nucleotides, the CDR3 is TGCGTGACAGGGGAAGAGACCCAGTACTTC. This translates into CVTGEETQYF.

This chain's CDR3 is CASSQDLLAGGYTGELFF. CDR3 in DNA: TGTGCCAGCAGCCAAGACCTTCTAGCGGGGGGGTACACCGGGGAGCTGTTTTTT. The chain recombines TRBV4-2 with TRBJ2-2, with TRBD2 identical over 12 bases. V dropped 0 bases and J dropped 3; count of bases not matched to a gene: 5. The CDR3 runs to 18 residues. Germline loops: CDR1 LGHNA, CDR2 YNFKEQ.

J is TRBJ2-6 and V is TRBV6-4; the D gene is possibly TRBD1 (6 bases). The germline V gene encodes CDR1 MRHNA and CDR2 SNTAGT. The germline V and J ends were trimmed by 5 bases and 0 bases, with 11 bases remaining between them. The length of the CDR3 is 16 residues. The CDR3: CASSFGQPSGANVLTF. CDR3 bases: TGTGCCAGCAGTTTCGGACAGCCCTCTGGGGCCAACGTCCTGACTTTC.

The V call is TRBV7-8, the J call TRBJ1-4; D is perhaps TRBD1 (6 bases). From germline, CDR1 is SGHVS and CDR2 FQNEAQ. The CDR3 covers 15 residues. Trimming removed 1 base from V and 7 bases from J, with 13 bases in between. The CDR3, as DNA: TGTGCCAGCAGCTTAGTTACTGGGGGCGGTGAAAAACTGTTTTTT. Translating gives CASSLVTGGGEKLFF.

The gene calls are TRBV27 and TRBJ2-5, with a weak D call TRBD2 (5 bases). CDR1 and CDR2 (germline): MNHEY, SMNVEV (reference sequence). The CDR3 is made up of 15 amino acids. The ends were cut back, 1 base at V and 5 bases at J, with 14 bases in the middle. CDR3 nucleotide sequence: TGTGCCAGCAGTTTATTTGCCCCGCCGGGGGAGACCCAGTACTTC. It is translated as CASSLFAPPGETQYF.

This rearrangement joins TRBV18 to TRBJ1-1; D not certain. From germline, CDR1 is KGHSH and CDR2 LQKENI. The CDR3 runs to 13 residues. V lost 4 bases to trimming and J lost 6 bases, with 12 bases between them. The CDR3 DNA reads TGTGCCAGCTCACTCCGCCCCGGGGCTGAAGCTTTCTTT. This gives the protein CASSLRPGAEAFF.

V is TRBV7-8 and J is TRBJ2-1, with D perhaps matching TRBD1 (6 bases). CDR1 and CDR2 from the germline V gene are SGHVS and FQNEAQ. The CDR3 spans 14 residues. Trimming took off 1 base at V and 4 bases at J, with 8 bases between the two ends. The chain's CDR3 is CASSLEGTYNEQFF. DNA of the CDR3: TGTGCCAGCAGCTTAGAGGGGACATACAATGAGCAGTTCTTC.

The V gene is TRBV9, the J gene TRBJ2-3, with TRBD2 matching over 10 bases. This CDR3 has 14 amino acids. V was pared by 4 bases and J by 5 bases, with 4 bases of the junction left unmatched. CDR1 is SGDLS, CDR2 YYNGEE, per germline. The CDR3 nucleotides read TGTGCCAGCAGCCCCAGCGGGGGGGGAGATACGCAGTATTTT. It encodes CASSPSGGGDTQYF. Full variable domain (remainder filled in from reference TRBV9 and TRBJ2-3): DSGVTQTPKHLITATGQRVTLRCSPRSGDLSVYWYQQSLDQGLQFLIQYYNGEERAKGNILERFSAQQFPDLHSELNLSSLELGDSALYFCASSPSGGGDTQYFGPGTRLTVL.

The gene calls are TRBV15 and TRBJ2-7; TRBD1 matches at 7 bases. V shed 1 base, J shed 4 bases, and the junction held 7 bases outside the gene matches. CDR1 and CDR2 (germline): LNHNV, YYDKDF (reference sequence). The CDR3 runs 15 residues. The CDR3 sequence is CATSRGGTEEYEQYF. The CDR3 nucleotides are TGTGCCACCAGCAGAGGGGGGACAGAAGAGTACGAGCAGTACTTC. The entire variable domain, with the rest obtained from reference TRBV15 and TRBJ2-7, is as follows: DAMVIQNPRYQVTQFGKPVTLSCSQTLNHNVMYWYQQKSSQAPKLLFHYYDKDFNNEADTPDNFQSRRPNTSFCFLDIRSPGLGDTAMYLCATSRGGTEEYEQYFGPGTRLTVT.

This clone has a handful of counts. This sequence joins TRBV25-1 and TRBJ1-2; D might be TRBD1 (6 bases). CDR1 and CDR2 from the germline V gene are MGHDK and SYGVNS. Trimming took off 4 bases at V and 4 bases at J, with 13 bases between the two ends. The CDR3 runs 14 residues. CDR3 residues: CASSAQGSLYGYTF. CDR3 bases: TGTGCCAGCAGTGCGCAGGGGTCTCTCTATGGCTACACCTTC.

The rearrangement links TRBV7-2 to TRBJ2-1, with D possibly TRBD2 on 7 matching bases. V shed 3 bases and J shed 1 base, with 13 bases lying between them. Germline V gene data show CDR1 as SGHTA and CDR2 as FQGNSA. The CDR3 spans 16 residues. The CDR3 reads CASSLTGGPSYNEQFF. CDR3 coding DNA: TGTGCCAGCAGCTTGACCGGGGGGCCTTCCTACAATGAGCAGTTCTTC.

This clone was picked up a small number of times. J is TRBJ1-2 and V is TRBV5-6, with D perhaps matching TRBD1 (5 bases). V lost 4 bases and J lost 5, with 15 bases in between. Germline lookup yields CDR1 SGHDT and CDR2 YYEEEE. The CDR3 has 14 amino acids. CDR3 bases: TGTGCCAGCAGCCCCCAAGGGGATGGGTATGGCTACACCTTC. Translation gives CASSPQGDGYGYTF.

The J gene is TRBJ2-3, the V gene TRBV19; the match to TRBD1 covers 9 bases. V was clipped by 4 bases and J by 4 bases; unmatched bases: 3. The V gene's germline CDR1 is LNHDA and CDR2 SQIVND (reference sequence). The CDR3 runs to 14 residues. The CDR3 DNA follows: TGTGCCAGTAGTAGGGGACAGGGACCAGATACGCAGTATTTT. This codes for CASSRGQGPDTQYF.

For this clone: Other DNA sequences from this sample encode an identical CDR3 as well. This chain links TRBV5-1 with TRBJ1-1; D possibly corresponds to TRBD1 (6 bases). CDR1 and CDR2 (germline): SGHRS, YFSETQ. Trimming pared 2 bases from V and 1 base from J, leaving 9 bases between. The CDR3 is 14 residues long. The CDR3 sequence: CASSLQGGNTEAFF. The CDR3 DNA sequence: TGCGCCAGCAGCTTACAGGGCGGGAACACTGAAGCTTTCTTT. The full variable domain, in which reference TRBV5-1 and TRBJ1-1 provide the parts outside the CDR3, is KAGVTQTPRYLIKTRGQQVTLSCSPISGHRSVSWYQQTPGQGLQFLFEYFSETQRNKGNFPGRFSGRQFSNSRSEMNVSTLELGDSALYLCASSLQGGNTEAFFGQGTRLTVV.

V usage is TRBV12-3 or TRBV12-4 and J usage is TRBJ1-2; 8 bases are shared with TRBD1. This CDR3 spans 13 amino acids. J was trimmed by 5 bases and V by 6 bases; bases with no gene match: 5. CDR3 bases: TGTGCCAGCAGCCCGGGACAGGCGTATGGCTACACCTTC. Its translation is CASSPGQAYGYTF.

The gene calls are TRBV14 and TRBJ2-1, with 10 bases matching TRBD2. The V segment lost 0 bases and the J segment 6 bases; nucleotides outside the gene matches: 5. Germline loops: CDR1 SGHDN, CDR2 FVKESK. The length of the CDR3 is 16 residues. The CDR3 here is CASSQEAGGFVNEQFF. The CDR3 DNA is TGTGCCAGCAGCCAAGAAGCGGGGGGGTTCGTCAATGAGCAGTTCTTC.

The rearrangement links TRBV5-4 to TRBJ1-6, with 7 bases fitting TRBD1. The J segment lost 7 bases and the V segment lost 1 base, leaving 2 bases of the junction unmatched. In germline, CDR1 is SGHNT, CDR2 YYREEE (reference sequence). The CDR3 length is 14 residues. The CDR3 loop reads CASSLPRGNSPLHF. The CDR3 bases are TGTGCCAGCAGCTTGCCCAGGGGGAATTCACCCCTCCACTTT.

The chain has TRBV19 and TRBJ1-1, with D possibly being TRBD1 (5 bases). CDR3 size: 14 residues. Germline-derived CDR1 and CDR2 are LNHDA and SQIVND (reference sequence). V gave up 3 bases and J gave up 0 bases, with 8 bases separating them. CDR3 nucleotides: TGTGCCAGTAGTATGTGGGGCATGAACACTGAAGCTTTCTTT. This translates into CASSMWGMNTEAFF.

This clone came up a few times. This chain links TRBV4-2 with TRBJ2-1, with 12 positions matching TRBD2. Looked up from germline, CDR1 is LGHNA and CDR2 is YNFKEQ. The CDR3 runs 16 residues. Losses at the gene ends were 2 bases for V and 4 bases for J; bases not matched to a gene: 3. CDR3 DNA: TGTGCCAGCAGCCAAAGGACTAGCGGGGCGTACAATGAGCAGTTCTTC. It translates to CASSQRTSGAYNEQFF.